The subject of this entry is one T cell receptor (beta chain). Its antigen is not identified. This table comes from immunoSEQ multiplex PCR, and its TCRdb copy is limited to in-frame clones, with some not included. Altogether 85,000 to 130,000 clones are present, around 90% being singletons, with the ten largest covering over 15%. The entry originates in a study of T cell responses to AZD1222 COVID-19 vaccine. Study-wide context: Second-dose recipients at about 4 or about 12 weeks were treated as one pooled group. The study, taken as a whole, reports: Females outnumbered males among donors, who were mostly white British; clonal diversity was possibly underestimated. After two AZD1222 doses, spike-specific TCR breadth and depth rose versus day 0.

This receptor was identified in an adult in good health. The input for sequencing was peripheral blood, taken on day 0 of AZD1222 vaccination.

CDR3 loop: CASSSPNTDTQYF. In DNA form, the CDR3 reads TGTGCCAGCAGTTCCCCTAACACAGATACGCAGTATTTT. V is TRBV28 and J is TRBJ2-3; D uncertain. CDR1 and CDR2 (germline): MDHEN, SYDVKM. This CDR3 contains 13 residues. V was clipped by 4 bases and J by 2 bases, with 7 bases between them.